Presented here are 5 T cell receptor beta chains from one specimen sequenced in a study of T cell clonality in common variable immunodeficiency. Study-level findings and limits: Fewer deletions and N-nucleotide insertions were reportedly seen in common variable immunodeficiency TCR beta sequences.

The table came from immunoSEQ multiplex PCR; TCRdb's copy has only in-frame clones and leaves some out. This sample carries about 35,000 clones, none of them present only once. The antigens these receptors bind are not known. Input material: peripheral blood mononuclear cells. These receptors originate from a human donor with common variable immunodeficiency.

This clone has just a few counts. The CDR3 end lies 3 residues beyond the end of the read and is filled in from the germline J gene. The rearrangement links TRBV19 to TRBJ1-2; D call uncertain. Per germline, CDR1 LNHDA and CDR2 SQIVND (reference sequence). The CDR3 has 15 residues. The germline V and J ends were trimmed by 5 bases and 2 bases, with 15 bases remaining between them. The CDR3 is CASSLQALTNYGYTF. CDR3 bases read: TGTGCCAGTAGTCTCCAGGCGCTGACAAACTATGGC.

This clone has a count of ten or more. CDR3 DNA, as far as it was read: TGTGCCAGCTCACCGGGAGACGGGGGCTACGAG. Translation: CASSPGDGGYE. The entire CDR3 protein reads CASSPGDGGYEQYF. The chain uses TRBV18 and TRBJ2-7; D might be TRBD2 (6 bases). Sequencing ends 3 residues short of the CDR3 end; the germline J gene provides the rest. The length of the CDR3 is 14 residues. Germline CDR1 and CDR2: KGHSH and LQKENI. Between the trimmed V and J ends, which lost 3 bases and 3 bases, there was a span of 12 bases.

This clone appeared many times. The read terminates 3 residues ahead of where the CDR3 ends, so the germline J gene completes it. The chain links TRBV4-1 to TRBJ2-3, with 13 positions matching TRBD2. The germline V gene has CDR1 MGHRA and CDR2 YSYEKL. The V gene end was trimmed by 4 bases and the J gene end by 4 bases; junction bases not matched to a gene: 5. This CDR3 is built from 16 residues. CDR3 amino acids: CASSRGLAGVPDTQYF. The CDR3 bases that were read are TGCGCCAGCAGCCGAGGACTAGCGGGAGTTCCAGATACG.

This clone appeared many times. The sequenced fragment ends 3 residues before the CDR3 boundary, so the rest is inferred from the germline J gene. The rearrangement uses TRBV20-1 and TRBJ1-1; D remains ambiguous. Trimming removed 1 base from V and 6 bases from J, with 15 bases in between. CDR1 and CDR2 from the germline V gene are DFQATT and SNEGSKA (reference sequence). The CDR3 is 14 residues long. The CDR3: CSARAAAGMAEAFF. CDR3 bases read: TGCAGTGCTAGAGCGGCGGCTGGAATGGCTGAA.

In this sample, this clone turned up many times. Here the CDR3 reads CSARWARTGPDEQYF. CDR3 bases read: TGCAGTGCTAGGTGGGCGCGAACAGGGCCTGACGAG. This chain links TRBV20-1 with TRBJ2-7; a weak D match, TRBD1 (6 bases). The CDR3 goes on 3 residues after the read ends, and that part is filled in from the germline J gene. Germline CDR1 and CDR2: DFQATT and SNEGSKA (reference sequence). The CDR3 contains 15 residues. V gave up 3 bases and J gave up 5 bases, with 20 bases separating them.